Each of the 30 T cell receptor beta chains below was sequenced from the same sample in a study of tumor and adjacent non-tumor tissue in lung cancer. This sample's RNA came from whole unsorted tissue. The library came from three nested PCR rounds adapted from ARM-PCR protocols. TCRdb ran MiXCR on the multiplex PCR reads and lists one entry per CDR3 protein. Among under 100,000 distinct CDR3 sequences listed, around 70% were seen once. Sample: lung tumor tissue. Source of these receptors: a woman between 65 and 79 years old with non-small cell lung cancer.

This clonotype appeared a few times. A much bigger clone sits one base away, suggesting this may be a read error. The chain couples TRBV28 to TRBJ2-6, with D unclear. Trimming took 6 bases from V and 3 from J, leaving 12 bases between them. There are 15 residues in the CDR3. The germline V gene has CDR1 MDHEN and CDR2 SYDVKM. The CDR3: CASRPGYFGANVLTF. Here the CDR3 DNA reads TGTGCCAGCAGGCCCGGGTACTTTGGGGCCAACGTCCTGACTTTC.

On this clonotype itself: This is likely a read error, given that the CDR3 carries no conserved phenylalanine or tryptophan at its end. The chain recombines TRBV29-1 with TRBJ2-2; D unclear. The CDR3 runs 15 residues. Germline CDR1 reads SQVTM; CDR2 reads ANQGSEA. The CDR3 protein is CSTLSSVENTGELFL. In DNA, the CDR3 is TGTAGCACCCTTAGCAGCGTAGAGAACACAGGGGAGCTGTTTTTA.

The chain couples TRBV29-1 to TRBJ2-1, with D perhaps matching TRBD2 (5 bases). Trimming took 3 bases from V and 12 from J, leaving 21 bases between them. The V gene's germline CDR1 is SQVTM and CDR2 ANQGSEA. The CDR3 totals 14 residues. CDR3 DNA: TGCAGCGTTGATGTTGCGGGCCCTCTGGGTGGGCAGTTCTTC. It is translated as CSVDVAGPLGGQFF.

The rearrangement links TRBV12-3 or TRBV12-4 to TRBJ2-7, with a weak D call TRBD2 (6 bases). V lost 9 bases, J lost 6 bases, and 24 bases lay in between. The CDR3 consists of 15 residues. The CDR3 DNA follows: TGTGCCAGGAGCTTGACTGGCGGGACGGTCTGCGAGCAGTACTTC. Translated: CARSLTGGTVCEQYF.

Comments on this clonotype: One junction end disagrees with the germline gene, perhaps due to a read error. The chain has TRBV10-3 and TRBJ1-4, with D hard to call. CDR1 is ENHRY and CDR2 is SYGVKD in the germline V gene. This CDR3 has 14 residues. In DNA form, the CDR3 reads TGTGCCATCAGTGAGAGGGCAGGCCATGAAAAACTATTTTTT. Protein sequence: CAISERAGHEKLFF.

About this clonotype: This likely comes from a read error, as the CDR3 has no conserved phenylalanine or tryptophan at its end. The rearrangement uses TRBV12-3 or TRBV12-4 and TRBJ2-3, with D possibly being TRBD2 (6 bases). This CDR3 has 15 residues. CDR3 DNA: TGTGCTAGCAGTTTGAACATGGGACTCACAGATACGCAGTATTTA. Its translation is CASSLNMGLTDTQYL.

There are a few counts of this clonotype. This chain links TRBV30 with TRBJ2-2; the match to TRBD1 covers 8 bases. CDR3 length equals 13 residues. Germline lookup yields CDR1 GTSNPN and CDR2 SVGIG (reference sequence). After removal of 2 bases from V and 6 bases from J, the junction contained 2 bases not matched to a gene. In nucleotides, the CDR3 is TGTGCCTGGAGTAAGGACAGGGCCGGGGAGCTGTTTTTT. It translates to CAWSKDRAGELFF.

With respect to this clonotype: The conserved phenylalanine or tryptophan is not found at the CDR3 terminus, so this likely reflects a read error. V and J are TRBV30 and TRBJ2-5, with D maybe TRBD2 (5 bases). The CDR3 covers 15 residues. Trimming took 4 bases from V and 4 from J, leaving 19 bases between them. CDR1 and CDR2 (germline): GTSNPN, SVGIG (reference sequence). Here the CDR3 reads CAWMAFSGALETQYI. The CDR3 DNA reads as TGTGCCTGGATGGCCTTCAGCGGTGCCCTAGAGACCCAGTACATC.

As concerns this clonotype: This sequence may be a read error, since a much larger clone differs from it by one base. The chain links TRBV30 to TRBJ1-5, with TRBD1 matching 8 bases. The junction had 8 bases not matched to a gene; V was cut back by 2 bases and J by 8 bases. Per germline, CDR1 GTSNPN and CDR2 SVGIG (reference sequence). CDR3 length: 14 amino acids. CDR3 sequence: CAWSRNRGGKPQHF. The CDR3 coding sequence is TGTGCCTGGAGTCGTAACAGGGGGGGTAAGCCCCAGCATTTT.

The sample holds a few counts of this clonotype. V and J are TRBV5-6 and TRBJ2-5; D is ambiguous. Germline V gene sequence: CDR1 SGHDT, CDR2 YYEEEE. V lost 4 bases to trimming and J lost 8 bases, with 15 bases between them. The CDR3 runs to 13 residues. The DNA for the CDR3 is TGTGCCAGCAGCCCCCATCTGTGGCGAACCCAGTACTTC. Encoded protein: CASSPHLWRTQYF.

As regards this clonotype: A junction boundary mismatches the germline segment, possibly from a read error. The chain is built from TRBV11-3 and TRBJ1-1; D is unclear. The CDR3 is 14 amino acids. Germline assignment: CDR1 SGHNT and CDR2 YENEEA. This CDR3 reads CTSSFGGTKTEAFF. DNA of the CDR3: TGTACCAGCAGCTTCGGAGGAACAAAGACTGAAGCTTTCTTT.

Comments on this clonotype: The junction shows a germline mismatch at one end, possibly a read error. This chain links TRBV5-1 with TRBJ2-5, with D perhaps matching TRBD1 or TRBD2 (5 bases each). Per germline, CDR1 SGHRS and CDR2 YFSETQ. This CDR3 has 15 amino acids. The CDR3 bases are TGCGCCAGCAGCGCGGTGGTGGGGACGCAAGAGATCCAGTACTTC. It codes for CASSAVVGTQEIQYF.

As for this clonotype: A junction boundary mismatches the germline segment, possibly from a read error. The CDR3 protein is CASNITGMNIEAFF. The CDR3 DNA follows: TGTGCCAGCAACATAACAGGGATGAACATTGAAGCTTTCTTT. The gene calls are TRBV12-3 or TRBV12-4 and TRBJ1-1; D might be TRBD1 (6 bases). The CDR3 has 14 amino acids.

With respect to this clonotype: Its ends do not fully match the called genes, so a read error is possible. The chain joins TRBV12-3 or TRBV12-4 to TRBJ1-5; D gene uncertain. The CDR3 is 13 residues long. The DNA of the CDR3 is TGTGCCAGCAGCTATAATAGCAATCGGCCCCAGCATTTT. It encodes CASSYNSNRPQHF.

A word on this clonotype: One end of the junction varies from germline; a read error may be responsible. The chain uses TRBV11-3 and TRBJ2-1, with D maybe TRBD1 (5 bases). Per germline, CDR1 SGHNT and CDR2 YENEEA. The CDR3 is 14 amino acids. CDR3 in amino acids: CAGSLDPDMNKQFF. The CDR3 DNA follows: TGTGCCGGCAGCTTAGATCCGGACATGAATAAGCAGTTCTTC.

Notes on this clonotype: The missing conserved phenylalanine or tryptophan at the end of this CDR3 makes a read error likely. The chain recombines TRBV5-6 with TRBJ2-7, with D possibly TRBD1 on 5 matching bases. Germline V gene sequence: CDR1 SGHDT, CDR2 YYEEEE. CDR3 length: 15 amino acids. CDR3 region: CASNLGRSFSYEQYL. DNA of the CDR3: TGTGCCAGCAACTTGGGGCGTAGTTTTTCCTACGAGCAGTACTTA.

In regard to this clonotype: This may stem from a read error, because a much larger clone lies one nucleotide away. The V call is TRBV14, the J call TRBJ1-6, with a weak D call TRBD1 (6 bases). This CDR3 has 13 residues. Germline V gene data show CDR1 as SGHDN and CDR2 as FVKESK. CDR3 in amino acids: CASCQDRNSPLHF. CDR3 nucleotide sequence: TGTGCCAGCTGCCAAGACAGGAATTCACCCCTCCACTTT.

This clonotype has a single count. The germline gene is not matched at one end of the junction; a read error may be the cause. This sequence joins TRBV4-1 and TRBJ2-2, with a possible D match to TRBD2 (6 bases). The length of the CDR3 is 19 residues. Germline assignment: CDR1 MGHRA and CDR2 YSYEKL. DNA of the CDR3: TGCGCCAGCAGCCAAGAGGCCAAACTAGCTGGAAGGGGTGCCGGGGAGCTGTCTTTT. Its translation: CASSQEAKLAGRGAGELSF.

A remark on this clonotype: Germline is not matched at one junction end, which may reflect a read error. V is TRBV13 and J is TRBJ1-2, with D perhaps TRBD1 (6 bases). The CDR3 sequence is 16 residues long. Germline V CDR1 and CDR2: PRHDT, FYEKMQ (reference sequence). This chain's CDR3 is CVSSRGGRLANYGYTF. For the CDR3, the DNA is TGTGTCAGCAGCAGAGGGGGAAGGCTCGCTAACTATGGCTACACCTTC.

This clonotype has a single count. The junction and the germline gene differ at one end; a read error may be behind it. The V gene is TRBV29-1, the J gene TRBJ1-2; 7 nucleotides agree with TRBD1. This CDR3 is built from 15 residues. Germline assignment: CDR1 SQVTM and CDR2 ANQGSEA. In DNA, the CDR3 is TGCAGCGTTTCTACCAGGGACAGTTGGCACTATAGCTACACCTTC. Its translation: CSVSTRDSWHYSYTF. The full variable domain, completed using reference TRBV29-1 and TRBJ1-2, is SAVISQKPSRDICQRGTSLTIQCQVDSQVTMMFWYRQQPGQSLTLIATANQGSEATYESGFVIDKFPISRPNLTFSTLTVSNMSPEDSSIYLCSVSTRDSWHYSYTFGSGTRLTVV.

A word on this clonotype: An end of the junction differs from the germline gene, which may be a read error. The chain combines TRBV6-5 with TRBJ1-5, with D perhaps matching TRBD1 (5 bases). This CDR3 has 15 residues. Germline CDR1 MNHEY, CDR2 SVGAGI. CDR3 DNA: TGTGTCAGCAGTTGCTCGATGCAGGGCAATCAGTCCCAGCATTTT. This codes for CVSSCSMQGNQSQHF.

A word on this clonotype: A read error is likely, as this CDR3 ends without the conserved phenylalanine or tryptophan. No DNA is shown, since the ends of the CDR3 on it are uncertain; the CDR3 is the one TCRdb lists. The V call is TRBV12-3 or TRBV12-4, the J call TRBJ2-1; TRBD2, the table's D call, lacks a check against the DNA. The CDR3 contains 12 residues when both ends are counted. The CDR3 here is CASSPLSGEQFI.

This clonotype appeared many times. The gene calls are TRBV7-9 and TRBJ2-1; D not resolved. V dropped 6 bases and J dropped 10 bases, with 10 bases sitting between them. The germline V gene encodes CDR1 SEHNR and CDR2 FQNEAQ (reference sequence). This CDR3 is 11 amino acids long. The CDR3: CASSLIWEQFF. The CDR3, as DNA: TGTGCCAGCAGTTTAATATGGGAGCAGTTCTTC.

This chain connects TRBV5-1 to TRBJ2-3, with TRBD2 matching over 8 bases. V was clipped by 7 bases and J by 4 bases; unmatched bases: 14. The CDR3 totals 16 residues. Germline values: CDR1 SGHRS, CDR2 YFSETQ. CDR3 amino acids: CASRTGLAGRPDTQYF. CDR3 nucleotide sequence: TGCGCCAGCCGAACGGGATTAGCGGGAAGGCCAGATACGCAGTATTTT.

On this clonotype: A read error may produce the germline difference seen at one junction end. The chain employs TRBV11-1 and TRBJ2-1; D is uncertain. There are 13 residues in the CDR3. CDR1 SGHAT and CDR2 FQDESV come from the germline V gene (reference sequence). As DNA, the CDR3 is TGTGCCAGCATTTACCTTTCCCGTGGTGAGCAGCTCTTC. Its translation is CASIYLSRGEQLF. The full variable domain, with the rest looked up from reference TRBV11-1 and TRBJ2-1, is EAEVAQSPRYKITEKSQAVAFWCDPISGHATLYWYRQILGQGPELLVQFQDESVVDDSQLPKDRFSAERLKGVDSTLKIQPAELGDSAMYLCASIYLSRGEQLFGPGTRLTVL.

This chain links TRBV20-1 with TRBJ2-7; no firm D call. The V and J ends lost 3 bases and 9 bases respectively, with 21 bases between them. From germline, CDR1 is DFQATT and CDR2 SNEGSKA (reference sequence). There are 14 residues in the CDR3. The CDR3, as DNA: TGCAGTGCTAGCCCCCTCGATGGGTTAGTGGTGCAGTACTTC. Amino acid sequence: CSASPLDGLVVQYF.

This chain joins TRBV5-1 and TRBJ1-6; 8 nucleotides match TRBD1. The CDR3 is made up of 18 amino acids. The germline V gene encodes CDR1 SGHRS and CDR2 YFSETQ. The V segment lost 4 bases and the J segment 14 bases; nucleotides outside the gene matches: 23. DNA of the CDR3: TGCGCCAGCAGCGCGGGGGCAGGGGGCGAATCGGGGGCAATTACCCTCCACTTT. Encoded protein: CASSAGAGGESGAITLHF.

A word on this clonotype: The conserved phenylalanine or tryptophan normally closing the CDR3 is absent here, so this likely arose from a read error. This chain uses TRBV5-4 with TRBJ2-5; D is undetermined. Looked up from germline, CDR1 is SGHNT and CDR2 is YYREEE (reference sequence). This CDR3 has 14 amino acids. V was shortened by 4 bases and J by 5 bases, with 15 bases between the two germline ends. The CDR3 coding sequence is TGTGCCAGCAGCACTTCACTGGCGCCCGAGACCCAGTACTAC. This sequence encodes CASSTSLAPETQYY.

The chain recombines TRBV29-1 with TRBJ2-5; no clear D gene. Germline V gene sequence: CDR1 SQVTM, CDR2 ANQGSEA. Trimming cost V 7 bases and J 7 bases, with 16 bases left between them. This CDR3 comprises 12 residues. CDR3 sequence: CSGVTAGGTQYF. CDR3 nucleotide sequence: TGCAGCGGGGTAACTGCTGGCGGGACCCAGTACTTC. Filled out from reference TRBV29-1 and TRBJ2-5, the complete variable domain reads SAVISQKPSRDICQRGTSLTIQCQVDSQVTMMFWYRQQPGQSLTLIATANQGSEATYESGFVIDKFPISRPNLTFSTLTVSNMSPEDSSIYLCSGVTAGGTQYFGPGTRLLVL.

The chain carries TRBV29-1 and TRBJ1-1; D not resolved. The germline CDR1 and CDR2 sequences are SQVTM and ANQGSEA. The CDR3 consists of 16 residues. The CDR3 DNA follows: TGCAGGGTTTGGGCCCATACAAGGCCGAGGGACACTGAAGCTTTCTTT. This gives the protein CRVWAHTRPRDTEAFF.